A selection of T cell receptor beta chains follows, all from one sample in a study of T cells after yellow fever vaccination. TCRdb redid the calling of the 5' RACE reads with MiXCR, one entry per CDR3 protein. This repertoire shows under 300,000 distinct CDR3 sequences, less than 8.5% found once; its top ten account for 0.85%. The sequencing here drew on CD4+ T cells sorted from PBMCs, taken 15 days after the yellow fever booster vaccination. These TCRs come from a man younger than 45 who received the YFV17D yellow fever vaccine. CDR3s include the opening cysteine and the closing phenylalanine or tryptophan.

TRBJ2-1	TRBV29-1	CSVVGGLAGGISRIHNEQFF
TRBJ2-1	TRBV7-3	CASSPPGRSYNEQFF
TRBJ2-3	TRBV10-3	CAISRASGTDTQYF
TRBJ2-3	TRBV20-1	CSTSGRASDTQYF
TRBJ2-7	TRBV19	CASSIALRERNEQYF
TRBJ2-3	TRBV7-9	CASSSQLAARADTQYF
TRBJ1-5	TRBV6-1	CASSIHSNQPQHF
TRBJ1-6	TRBV20-1	CSARIDTLSSYNSPLHF
TRBJ1-1	TRBV7-2	CASSYLGQGWTEAFF
TRBJ1-2	TRBV5-8	CASSLFGANYGYTF
TRBJ2-7	TRBV7-9	CASSSRDPLDEQYF
TRBJ1-2	TRBV20-1	CSARGGRTVDGYTF
TRBJ2-3	TRBV7-2	CASRDRGLASTDTQYF
TRBJ2-3	TRBV7-2	CASSLRSSGSDTQYF
TRBJ2-5	TRBV5-1	CASSLQGIRETQYF
TRBJ1-4	TRBV5-1	CASSFTGGNEKLFF
TRBJ2-2	TRBV12-3/TRBV12-4	CASRADRDTGELFF
TRBJ2-3	TRBV29-1	CSVEHQAQYF
TRBJ2-1	TRBV12-3/TRBV12-4	CASSGGTSSYNEQFF
TRBJ2-5	TRBV7-2	CASSFSYQETQYF
TRBJ2-1	TRBV29-1	CSVEDPTESSYNEQFF
TRBJ1-2	TRBV3-1	CASSQGLTVINPYGYTF
TRBJ2-7	TRBV20-1	CSAEIRTGAYEQYF
TRBJ2-3	TRBV7-2	CASSFVGDLTDTQYF
TRBJ2-5	TRBV7-6	CASSPPDSYGGETQYF
TRBJ1-2	TRBV29-1	CSVGGGAQGYTF
TRBJ2-1	TRBV7-2	CASSSPDLGQFF
TRBJ2-7	TRBV5-4	CASSRSGTSGQYF
TRBJ2-3	TRBV7-2	CASSASRGGGGADTQYF
TRBJ2-1	TRBV15	CATSIGRDISYNEQFF
TRBJ1-3	TRBV5-1	CASSDRQSSGNTIYF
TRBJ2-1	TRBV24-1	CATSEVAASGRAGSYNEQFF
TRBJ2-1	TRBV7-2	CASTSGGYNEQFF
TRBJ2-1	TRBV9	CASTRLAGGNEQFF
TRBJ2-7	TRBV10-3	CAISETGVSSEQYF
TRBJ2-7	TRBV2	CASSGRTGSFYEQYF
TRBJ2-2	TRBV6-5	CASSYDLPGELFF
TRBJ1-2	TRBV19	CASSILSGRGYTF
TRBJ1-3	TRBV7-6	CASSSGTASSGNTIYF
TRBJ2-2	TRBV9	CASSVAGPGELFF
TRBJ2-7	TRBV6-2/TRBV6-3	CASRLGGGSYEQYF
TRBJ2-7	TRBV7-9	CASSLGLAGEQYF
TRBJ2-5	TRBV10-3	CATSSLADQETQYF
TRBJ2-2	TRBV12-3/TRBV12-4	CASRQGAGGELFF
TRBJ2-3	TRBV5-1	CASSLGRAGVGNTQYF
TRBJ2-2	TRBV20-1	CSARIGGITGELFF
TRBJ2-3	TRBV9	CASSVRGRGTDTQYF
TRBJ2-1	TRBV10-1	CASSEGMLDEQFF
TRBJ2-1	TRBV5-4	CASSLSETKGKPFF
TRBJ2-5	TRBV5-1	CASSEQQGAETQYF
TRBJ2-5	TRBV7-2	CASSLPTSGKETQYF
TRBJ2-3	TRBV6-1	CASRPRQGGLGDTQYF
TRBJ1-3	TRBV2	CASRLDSPGNTIYF
TRBJ2-5	TRBV20-1	CSARIQGGEETQYF
TRBJ2-1	TRBV7-8	CASSRRVSGSDSYNEQFF
TRBJ2-7	TRBV7-8	CASSPTGHYEQYF
TRBJ2-3	TRBV5-6	CASSLAGIGTDTQYF
TRBJ2-1	TRBV11-3	CASSKGTSGLNEQFF
TRBJ2-1	TRBV2	CASSERGFNEQFF
TRBJ2-7	TRBV5-1	CASSPAGAGGSEQYF